Presented here are 18 T cell receptor beta chains from one specimen sequenced in a study of CD8 T cells in ankylosing spondylitis. Each CDR3 protein gets one entry after TCRdb re-called the 5' RACE reads with MiXCR. The sample carries around 300,000 distinct CDR3 sequences, around 15% recorded once. Sequencing was done on a sample of blood, either unsorted or a sorted T cell fraction (not recorded which). The receptor set was obtained from a male donor with ankylosing spondylitis or in good health (not recorded which).

V is TRBV6-1 and J is TRBJ2-7; D possibly corresponds to TRBD2 (6 bases). This CDR3 has 16 amino acids. The ends were cut back, 1 base at V and 2 bases at J, with 15 bases in the middle. The germline CDR1 and CDR2 sequences are MNHNS and SASEGT. The CDR3 sequence: CASSEGGGPSPYEQYF. CDR3 nucleotide sequence: TGTGCCAGCAGTGAAGGGGGAGGACCGAGTCCCTACGAGCAGTACTTC.

There are a few counts of this clonotype. The CDR3 loop is CASSTAGNTIYF. Written as DNA, the CDR3 is TGTGCCAGCAGCACAGCTGGAAACACCATATATTTT. V gene TRBV7-2 combines with J gene TRBJ1-3; D is uncertain. The V and J ends lost 5 bases and 2 bases respectively, with 4 bases between them. The CDR3 extends over 12 amino acids. The germline V gene has CDR1 SGHTA and CDR2 FQGNSA.

V usage is TRBV3-1 and J usage is TRBJ2-7; 7 bases agree with TRBD2. The CDR3 spans 15 residues. Unmatched junction bases numbered 14, after V lost 3 bases and J lost 9 bases. Germline V gene data show CDR1 as LGHDT and CDR2 as YNNKEL (reference sequence). CDR3 sequence reads: CASSHNLADADGQYF. The DNA of the CDR3 is TGTGCCAGCAGCCATAACCTAGCGGACGCCGACGGGCAGTACTTC.

This clonotype was counted ten times or more. The chain is built from TRBV5-8 and TRBJ2-7; D might be TRBD1 or TRBD2, each matching 6 bases. This CDR3 comprises 14 residues. Deletions cut 4 bases from V and 6 bases from J, with 17 bases between. CDR1 is SGHTS, CDR2 YDEGEE, per germline. The CDR3 reads CASSGGTRTGEQYF. CDR3 nucleotide sequence: TGTGCCAGCAGCGGAGGGACAAGGACGGGCGAGCAGTACTTC.

This clonotype was recorded a few times. The chain is built from TRBV5-1 and TRBJ2-2, with 8 bases aligning to TRBD2. The J segment lost 6 bases and the V segment lost 4 bases, leaving 11 bases of the junction unmatched. This CDR3 is 16 amino acids long. Germline V gives CDR1 SGHRS, CDR2 YFSETQ. CDR3 bases: TGCGCCAGCAGCATTGGCGGGGGGCGGTCCGCCGGGGAGCTGTTTTTT. Protein sequence: CASSIGGGRSAGELFF.

The chain carries TRBV4-1 and TRBJ1-2; TRBD1 aligns across 7 bases. Germline V gene data show CDR1 as MGHRA and CDR2 as YSYEKL. The CDR3 runs 15 residues. J lost 2 bases, V lost 0 bases, and 3 bases had no gene match. The CDR3 here is CASSQDLTGNYGYTF. CDR3 in DNA: TGCGCCAGCAGCCAAGACCTGACAGGGAACTATGGCTACACCTTC.

This clonotype was seen a few times. The chain employs TRBV5-1 and TRBJ2-7; D is tentatively TRBD1 or TRBD2 (5 bases each). Trimming cost V 4 bases and J 3 bases, with 17 bases left between them. The CDR3 length is 15 residues. CDR1 and CDR2 from the germline V gene are SGHRS and YFSETQ. The chain's CDR3 is CASSPGPTEGYEQYF. The CDR3 region has the DNA TGCGCCAGCAGCCCGGGACCCACTGAAGGCTACGAGCAGTACTTC.

The chain employs TRBV3-1 and TRBJ2-1; no definite D call. The CDR3 extends over 15 amino acids. Per the germline V gene, CDR1 is LGHDT and CDR2 is YNNKEL (reference sequence). The germline V and J ends were trimmed by 0 bases and 6 bases, with 12 bases remaining between them. CDR3 loop: CASSQEGPPPNEQFF. The CDR3 region has the DNA TGTGCCAGCAGCCAAGAGGGCCCCCCGCCCAATGAGCAGTTCTTC.

This rearrangement joins TRBV4-1 to TRBJ2-4; D may be TRBD2 (5 bases). Germline CDR1 reads MGHRA; CDR2 reads YSYEKL. The CDR3 contains 20 residues. V lost 0 bases to trimming and J lost 3 bases, with 24 bases between them. The DNA for the CDR3 is TGCGCCAGCAGCCAAGATCTGCACGGGGATGGAATTTTGGGCAAAAACATTCAGTACTTC. It codes for CASSQDLHGDGILGKNIQYF.

This clonotype has only a few counts. This chain uses TRBV20-1 with TRBJ1-2; the D is unclear. Trimming removed 4 bases at V and 4 bases at J, with 13 bases between. Germline values: CDR1 DFQATT, CDR2 SNEGSKA (reference sequence). The CDR3 loop spans 13 amino acids. The DNA of the CDR3 is TGCAGTGCTACCCACGAGGCAGGCTATGGCTACACCTTC. Translating gives CSATHEAGYGYTF.

This clonotype was seen only a few times. This chain uses TRBV12-3 or TRBV12-4 with TRBJ2-3; TRBD2 aligns across 11 bases. J gave up 4 bases and V 5 bases, and 11 bases lay outside the gene matches. This CDR3 spans 17 amino acids. The chain's CDR3 is CASSPFSTSGAADTQYF. CDR3 nucleotide sequence: TGTGCCAGCAGTCCTTTTTCGACTAGCGGGGCCGCAGATACGCAGTATTTT.

This clonotype was detected a few times. This rearrangement joins TRBV6-1 to TRBJ2-2; weak D call: TRBD1 (6 bases). The germline gives CDR1 MNHNS, CDR2 SASEGT. This CDR3 region has 16 residues. V dropped 2 bases and J dropped 1 base, with 11 bases sitting between them. CDR3 nucleotide sequence: TGTGCCAGCAGTGAACGACCGGACAGGAACACCGGGGAGCTGTTTTTT. Protein product: CASSERPDRNTGELFF.

The rearrangement uses TRBV20-1 and TRBJ2-7, with D uncertain. The V gene's germline CDR1 is DFQATT and CDR2 SNEGSKA (reference sequence). This CDR3 has 13 residues. Trimming stripped 6 bases from V and 0 bases from J, with 12 bases between. The CDR3 nucleotides read TGCAGTGCGTCGCGAAGGAGCTCCTACGAGCAGTACTTC. Translating gives CSASRRSSYEQYF.

The chain carries TRBV20-1 and TRBJ1-2; 8 positions match TRBD1. Germline V gene lookup returns CDR1 DFQATT and CDR2 SNEGSKA (reference sequence). The V and J ends lost 3 bases and 3 bases, in that order; junction bases with no gene match: 3. This CDR3 contains 13 residues. The CDR3 DNA follows: TGCAGTGCTAGGACAGGGGCCGACTATGGCTACACCTTC. Translating gives CSARTGADYGYTF.

This clonotype was seen many times. The chain joins TRBV29-1 to TRBJ2-3; 12 bases match TRBD2. The CDR3 extends over 17 amino acids. CDR1 SQVTM and CDR2 ANQGSEA come from the germline V gene. Trimming removed 1 base from V and 1 base from J; junction bases left unmatched: 6. CDR3 nucleotide sequence: TGCAGCGTTGAAGGACTAGCGGGGGAGGGCGGCACAGATACGCAGTATTTT. Translating gives CSVEGLAGEGGTDTQYF.

A few counts support this clonotype. J is TRBJ1-3 and V is TRBV3-1; no clear D. The CDR3 length is 14 residues. The V and J ends lost 1 base and 0 bases respectively, with 4 bases between them. CDR1 and CDR2 from the germline V gene are LGHDT and YNNKEL (reference sequence). CDR3 sequence (DNA): TGTGCCAGCAGCCAAGTGGGCTCTGGAAACACCATATATTTT. Protein product: CASSQVGSGNTIYF.

The chain recombines TRBV5-1 with TRBJ2-5; the D is unclear. V lost 0 bases, J lost 1 base, and 10 bases lay in between. The CDR3 has 15 amino acids. Germline V gene sequence: CDR1 SGHRS, CDR2 YFSETQ. The CDR3 loop is CASSLGGSAQETQYF. The CDR3 bases are TGCGCCAGCAGCTTGGGTGGGTCGGCCCAAGAGACCCAGTACTTC.

This clonotype was detected many times. This chain links TRBV5-1 with TRBJ2-5; D gene uncertain. CDR1 SGHRS and CDR2 YFSETQ come from the germline V gene. CDR3 length: 13 amino acids. V shed 3 bases and J shed 4 bases, with 10 bases lying between them. In DNA, the CDR3 is TGCGCCAGCAGCTATGAAGCAGCAGAGACCCAGTACTTC. Protein: CASSYEAAETQYF.